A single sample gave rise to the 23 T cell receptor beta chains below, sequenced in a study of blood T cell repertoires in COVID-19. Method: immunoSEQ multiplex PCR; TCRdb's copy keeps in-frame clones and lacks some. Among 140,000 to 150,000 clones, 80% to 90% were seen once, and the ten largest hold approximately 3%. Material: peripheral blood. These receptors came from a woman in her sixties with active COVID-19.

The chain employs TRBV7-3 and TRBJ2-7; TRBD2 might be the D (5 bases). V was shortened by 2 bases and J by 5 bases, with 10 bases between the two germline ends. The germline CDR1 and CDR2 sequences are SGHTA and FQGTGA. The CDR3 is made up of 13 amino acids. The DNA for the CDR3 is TGTGCCAGCAGCTTATTGGCCGGGGACGAGCAGTACTTC. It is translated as CASSLLAGDEQYF. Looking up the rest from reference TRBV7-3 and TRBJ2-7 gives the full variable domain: GAGVSQTPSNKVTEKGKYVELRCDPISGHTALYWYRQSLGQGPEFLIYFQGTGAADDSGLPNDRFFAVRPEGSVSTLKIQRTERGDSAVYLCASSLLAGDEQYFGPGTRLTVT.

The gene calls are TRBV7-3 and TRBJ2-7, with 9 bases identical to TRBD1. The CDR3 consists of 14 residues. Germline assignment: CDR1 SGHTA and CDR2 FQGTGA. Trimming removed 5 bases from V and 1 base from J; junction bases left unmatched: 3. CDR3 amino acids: CASSPGTGSYEQYF. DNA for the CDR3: TGTGCCAGCAGCCCCGGGACAGGGTCCTACGAGCAGTACTTC.

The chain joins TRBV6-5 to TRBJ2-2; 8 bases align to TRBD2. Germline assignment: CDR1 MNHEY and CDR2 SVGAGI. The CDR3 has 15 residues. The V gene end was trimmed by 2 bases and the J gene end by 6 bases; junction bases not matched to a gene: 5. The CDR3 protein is CASSYGRGVAGELFF. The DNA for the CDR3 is TGTGCCAGCAGTTACGGGCGGGGGGTCGCCGGGGAGCTGTTTTTT.

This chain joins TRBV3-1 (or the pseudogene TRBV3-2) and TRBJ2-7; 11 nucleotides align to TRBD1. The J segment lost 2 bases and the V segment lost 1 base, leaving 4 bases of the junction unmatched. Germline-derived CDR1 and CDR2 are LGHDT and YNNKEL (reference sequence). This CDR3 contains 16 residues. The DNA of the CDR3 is TGTGCCAGCAGCCAAGGGGGACAGGGGGTTCCCTACGAGCAGTACTTC. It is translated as CASSQGGQGVPYEQYF.

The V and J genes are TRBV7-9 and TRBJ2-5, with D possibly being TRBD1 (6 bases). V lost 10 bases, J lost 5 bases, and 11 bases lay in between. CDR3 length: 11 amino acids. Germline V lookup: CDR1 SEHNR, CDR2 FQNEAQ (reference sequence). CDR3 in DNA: TGTGCCACACAGGGTTACGAGACCCAGTACTTC. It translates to CATQGYETQYF.

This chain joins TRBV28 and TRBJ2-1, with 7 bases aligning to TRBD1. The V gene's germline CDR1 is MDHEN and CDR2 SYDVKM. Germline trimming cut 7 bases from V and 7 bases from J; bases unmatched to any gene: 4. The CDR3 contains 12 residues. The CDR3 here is CASNTQGNEQFF. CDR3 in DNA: TGTGCCAGCAACACACAGGGGAATGAGCAGTTCTTC. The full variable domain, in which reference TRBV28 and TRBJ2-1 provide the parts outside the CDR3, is DVKVTQSSRYLVKRTGEKVFLECVQDMDHENMFWYRQDPGLGLRLIYFSYDVKMKEKGDIPEGYSVSREKKERFSLILESASTNQTSMYLCASNTQGNEQFFGPGTRLTVL.

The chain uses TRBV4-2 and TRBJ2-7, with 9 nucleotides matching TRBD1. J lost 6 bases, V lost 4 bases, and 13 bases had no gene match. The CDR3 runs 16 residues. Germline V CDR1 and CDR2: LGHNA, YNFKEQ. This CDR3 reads CASSPDRGAPVSEQYF. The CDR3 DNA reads TGTGCCAGCAGCCCGGACAGGGGCGCGCCAGTTAGCGAGCAGTACTTC.

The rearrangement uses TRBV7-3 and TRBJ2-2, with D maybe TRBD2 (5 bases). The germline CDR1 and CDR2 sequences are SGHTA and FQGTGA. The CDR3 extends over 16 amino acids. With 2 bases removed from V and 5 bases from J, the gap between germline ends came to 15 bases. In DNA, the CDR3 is TGTGCCAGCAGCTTAGTCGGAGGAAGGAAAACCGGGGAGCTGTTTTTT. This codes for CASSLVGGRKTGELFF.

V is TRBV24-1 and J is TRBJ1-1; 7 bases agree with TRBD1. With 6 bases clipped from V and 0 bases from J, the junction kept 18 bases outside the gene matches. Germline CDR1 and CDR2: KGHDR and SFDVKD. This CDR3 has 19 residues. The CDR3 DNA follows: TGTGCCACCAGTAAAACAGGGGCTACACCGTGGGACATGAACACTGAAGCTTTCTTT. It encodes CATSKTGATPWDMNTEAFF.

CDR3 loop: CASKGQTYSNQPQHF. DNA of the CDR3: TGTGCCAGCAAGGGACAGACATATAGCAATCAGCCCCAGCATTTT. The J gene is TRBJ1-5, the V gene TRBV2; 7 bases map to TRBD1. Germline V gene data show CDR1 as SNHLY and CDR2 as FYNNEI. The length of the CDR3 is 15 residues. Unmatched junction bases numbered 6, after V lost 7 bases and J lost 0 bases. The full variable domain, its missing parts supplied by reference TRBV2 and TRBJ1-5, is EPEVTQTPSHQVTQMGQEVILRCVPISNHLYFYWYRQILGQKVEFLVSFYNNEISEKSEIFDDQFSVERPDGSNFTLKIRSTKLEDSAMYFCASKGQTYSNQPQHFGDGTRLSIL.

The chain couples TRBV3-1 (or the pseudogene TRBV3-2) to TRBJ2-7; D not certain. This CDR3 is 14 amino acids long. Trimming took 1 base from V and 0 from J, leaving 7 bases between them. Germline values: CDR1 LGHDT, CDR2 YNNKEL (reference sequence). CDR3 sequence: CASSQAASSYEQYF. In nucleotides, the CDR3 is TGTGCCAGCAGCCAAGCCGCGAGCTCCTACGAGCAGTACTTC.

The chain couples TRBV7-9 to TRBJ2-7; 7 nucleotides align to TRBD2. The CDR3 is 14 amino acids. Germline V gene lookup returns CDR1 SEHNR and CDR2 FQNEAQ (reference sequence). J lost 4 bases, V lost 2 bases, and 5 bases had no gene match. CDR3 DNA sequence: TGTGCCAGCAGCTTACCGGGAGGAGCGTACGAGCAGTACTTC. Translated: CASSLPGGAYEQYF.

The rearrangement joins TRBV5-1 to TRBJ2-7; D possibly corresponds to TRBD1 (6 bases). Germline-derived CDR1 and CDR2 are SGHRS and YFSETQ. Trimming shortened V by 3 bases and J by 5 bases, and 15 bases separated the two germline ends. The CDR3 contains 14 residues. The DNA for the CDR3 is TGCGCCAGCAGCTCACAACCAACAGGGAACGAGCAGTACTTC. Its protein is CASSSQPTGNEQYF.

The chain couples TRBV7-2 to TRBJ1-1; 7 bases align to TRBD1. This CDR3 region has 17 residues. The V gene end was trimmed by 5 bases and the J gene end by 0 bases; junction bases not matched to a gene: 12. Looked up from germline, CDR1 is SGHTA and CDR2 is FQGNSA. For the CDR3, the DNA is TGTGCCAGCAGCCAAATTGCCGGGACAGTGATGAACACTGAAGCTTTCTTT. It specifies CASSQIAGTVMNTEAFF.

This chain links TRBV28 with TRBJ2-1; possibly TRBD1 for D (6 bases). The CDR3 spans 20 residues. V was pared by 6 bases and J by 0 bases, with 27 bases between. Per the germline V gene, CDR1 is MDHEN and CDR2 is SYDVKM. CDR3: CASRATLGTSTESSYNEQFF. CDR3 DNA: TGTGCCAGCAGAGCGACACTAGGGACATCCACCGAAAGCTCCTACAATGAGCAGTTCTTC.

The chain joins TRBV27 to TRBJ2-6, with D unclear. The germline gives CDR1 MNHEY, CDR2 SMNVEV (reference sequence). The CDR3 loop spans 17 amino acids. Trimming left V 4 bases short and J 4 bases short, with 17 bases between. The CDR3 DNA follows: TGTGCCAGCAGTTCCCGGAACGTCCTCAGGGGGGCCAACGTCCTGACTTTC. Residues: CASSSRNVLRGANVLTF.

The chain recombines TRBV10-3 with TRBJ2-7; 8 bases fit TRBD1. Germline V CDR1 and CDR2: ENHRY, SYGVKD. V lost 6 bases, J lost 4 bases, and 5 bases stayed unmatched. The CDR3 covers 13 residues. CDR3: CAISGQGFYEQYF. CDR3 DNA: TGTGCCATCAGCGGACAGGGATTTTACGAGCAGTACTTC.

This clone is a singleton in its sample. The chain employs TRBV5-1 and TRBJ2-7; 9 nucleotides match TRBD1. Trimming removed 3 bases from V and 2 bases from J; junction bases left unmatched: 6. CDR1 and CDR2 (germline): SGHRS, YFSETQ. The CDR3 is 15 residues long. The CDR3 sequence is CASSWGTGRPYEQYF. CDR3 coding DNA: TGCGCCAGCAGCTGGGGGACAGGGAGGCCCTACGAGCAGTACTTC. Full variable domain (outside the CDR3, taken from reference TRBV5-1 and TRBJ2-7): KAGVTQTPRYLIKTRGQQVTLSCSPISGHRSVSWYQQTPGQGLQFLFEYFSETQRNKGNFPGRFSGRQFSNSRSEMNVSTLELGDSALYLCASSWGTGRPYEQYFGPGTRLTVT.

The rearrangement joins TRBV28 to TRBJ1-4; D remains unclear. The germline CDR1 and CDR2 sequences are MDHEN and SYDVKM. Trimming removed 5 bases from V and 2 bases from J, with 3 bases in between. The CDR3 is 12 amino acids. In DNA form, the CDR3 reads TGTGCCAGCAGTACTACTAATGAAAAACTGTTTTTT. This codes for CASSTTNEKLFF.

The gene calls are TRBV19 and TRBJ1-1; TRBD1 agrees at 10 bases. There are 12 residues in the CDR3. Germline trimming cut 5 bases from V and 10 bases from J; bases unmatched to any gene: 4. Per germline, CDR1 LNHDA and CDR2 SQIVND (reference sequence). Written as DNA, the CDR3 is TGTGCCAGTAGTTACAGACAGGGGGCAGCTTTCTTT. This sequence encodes CASSYRQGAAFF.

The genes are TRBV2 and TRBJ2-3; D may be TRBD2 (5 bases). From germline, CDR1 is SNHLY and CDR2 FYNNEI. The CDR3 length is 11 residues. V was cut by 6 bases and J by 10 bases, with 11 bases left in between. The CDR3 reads CASSARGSQYF. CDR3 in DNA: TGTGCCAGCAGCGCCCGGGGTTCGCAGTATTTT. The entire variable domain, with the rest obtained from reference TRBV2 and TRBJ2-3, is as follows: EPEVTQTPSHQVTQMGQEVILRCVPISNHLYFYWYRQILGQKVEFLVSFYNNEISEKSEIFDDQFSVERPDGSNFTLKIRSTKLEDSAMYFCASSARGSQYFGPGTRLTVL.

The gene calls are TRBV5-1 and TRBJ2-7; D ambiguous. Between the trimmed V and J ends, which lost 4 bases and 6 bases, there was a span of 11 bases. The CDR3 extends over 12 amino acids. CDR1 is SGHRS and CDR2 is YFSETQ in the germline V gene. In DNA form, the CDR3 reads TGCGCCAGCAGCGATGGGCCTGGCGAGCAGTACTTC. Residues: CASSDGPGEQYF.

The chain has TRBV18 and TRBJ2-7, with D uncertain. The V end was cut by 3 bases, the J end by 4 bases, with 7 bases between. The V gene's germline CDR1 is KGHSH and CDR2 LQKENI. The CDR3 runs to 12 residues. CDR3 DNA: TGTGCCAGCTCACCTAGCCTTTACGAGCAGTACTTC. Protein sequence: CASSPSLYEQYF.